A selection of T cell receptor beta chains follows, all from one sample in a study of T cells in Graves' hyperthyroidism and ophthalmopathy. TCRdb analysed the multiplex PCR reads with MiXCR anew, one entry per CDR3 protein. This sample carries 480,000 or so distinct CDR3 sequences, 40% to 55% of them seen once, and the ten largest clones take about two fifths. Sequences were obtained from peripheral blood or thyroid tissue (not recorded which). Every receptor here comes from an adult woman with Graves' disease, either hyperthyroidism or ophthalmopathy (not recorded which). Each CDR3 is given without its conserved first and last residue.

J gene | V gene | CDR3 protein
TRBJ2-7 | TRBV7-2 | ASSVEGLAGVEQY
TRBJ1-3 | TRBV7-9 | ASSQGGSGNTIY
TRBJ2-7 | TRBV12-3/TRBV12-4 | ASSLGVGGRDGTYEQY
TRBJ1-5 | TRBV20-1 | SATGGAGSNQPQH
TRBJ2-7 | TRBV2 | ASSGLAGGPGYEQY
TRBJ1-5 | TRBV12-3/TRBV12-4 | ASRAQVDQPQH
TRBJ1-2 | TRBV29-1 | SVEEGQNYGYT
TRBJ2-7 | TRBV7-6 | ASSPIGMNYEQY
TRBJ1-5 | TRBV20-1 | SARGGTGGDNQPQH
TRBJ2-5 | TRBV20-1 | SARILAGFDETQY